The 27 T cell receptor beta chains below were found in one sample sequenced in a study of B cell selection in AIRE deficiency. Conventional CD4 T cells were sorted as CD4+CD127+ cells. Produced via immunoSEQ multiplex PCR; TCRdb's table is partial and in-frame only. The data contain tens of thousands of clones, about 95% of them seen just once; the ten biggest clones take up roughly 0.18%. Sequencing used CD4+CD127+ conventional T cells sorted from PBMCs. Source of these receptors: a human donor in good health.

The chain employs TRBV18 and TRBJ1-4; 7 nucleotides line up with TRBD1. CDR1 is KGHSH and CDR2 is LQKENI in the germline V gene. CDR3 length: 14 amino acids. J gave up 7 bases and V 1 base, and 3 bases lay outside the gene matches. The CDR3 sequence is CASSPQGAGEKLFF. CDR3 DNA: TGTGCCAGCTCACCACAGGGGGCTGGTGAAAAACTGTTTTTT.

The chain uses TRBV2 and TRBJ2-5; D remains unclear. The V gene lost 4 bases and the J gene lost 4 bases, with 16 bases spanning the gap. The germline CDR1 and CDR2 sequences are SNHLY and FYNNEI. CDR3 size: 15 residues. In DNA form, the CDR3 reads TGTGCCAGCAGTGGGGAAGTGGGAAGGGCAGAGACCCAGTACTTC. The encoded protein is CASSGEVGRAETQYF.

This chain connects TRBV6-6 to TRBJ2-1; no clear D. Trimming removed 7 bases from V and 6 bases from J, with 10 bases in between. Germline V lookup: CDR1 MNHNY, CDR2 SVGAGI (reference sequence). This CDR3 has 12 residues. The chain's CDR3 is CASTGWSNEQFF. The CDR3 nucleotides read TGTGCCAGCACCGGGTGGAGCAATGAGCAGTTCTTC.

The chain couples TRBV19 to TRBJ1-4, with D possibly being TRBD1 (5 bases). Per the germline V gene, CDR1 is LNHDA and CDR2 is SQIVND (reference sequence). The length of the CDR3 is 15 residues. Trimming removed 5 bases from V and 6 bases from J, with 16 bases in between. The CDR3 DNA reads TGTGCCAGTAGTGGCAACGAGGGGTTTCATGAAAAACTGTTTTTT. It yields the protein CASSGNEGFHEKLFF.

The chain combines TRBV29-1 with TRBJ2-2; maybe TRBD2 (6 bases). V was trimmed by 6 bases and J by 4 bases, leaving 18 bases between them. Per germline, CDR1 SQVTM and CDR2 ANQGSEA. This CDR3 region has 15 residues. The CDR3 spells CSVNTGVGSTGELFF. The CDR3 DNA is TGCAGCGTCAACACGGGGGTGGGGTCCACCGGGGAGCTGTTTTTT.

The chain carries TRBV7-2 and TRBJ2-5; D is unclear. From germline, CDR1 is SGHTA and CDR2 FQGNSA. This CDR3 spans 12 amino acids. With 2 bases removed from V and 5 bases from J, the gap between germline ends came to 6 bases. Written as DNA, the CDR3 is TGTGCCAGCAGCTTAAATTTCGAGACCCAGTACTTC. This sequence encodes CASSLNFETQYF. The full variable domain, in which reference TRBV7-2 and TRBJ2-5 provide the parts outside the CDR3, is GAGVSQSPSNKVTEKGKDVELRCDPISGHTALYWYRQSLGQGLEFLIYFQGNSAPDKSGLPSDRFSAERTGGSVSTLTIQRTQQEDSAVYLCASSLNFETQYFGPGTRLLVL.

J is TRBJ1-6 and V is TRBV7-9, with D perhaps matching TRBD1 (6 bases). CDR3 length: 15 amino acids. Germline CDR1 SEHNR, CDR2 FQNEAQ (reference sequence). V was clipped by 5 bases and J by 5 bases, with 13 bases between them. The DNA of the CDR3 is TGTGCCAGCAGCCCCCGGGACACTGATAATTCACCCCTCCACTTT. The encoded protein is CASSPRDTDNSPLHF.

The V and J genes are TRBV6-7 and TRBJ1-2, with D possibly TRBD1 on 5 matching bases. TRBV6-7 is marked as an open reading frame, function uncertain. The length of the CDR3 is 12 residues. Trimming shortened V by 6 bases and J by 5 bases, and 10 bases separated the two germline ends. The CDR3 nucleotides read TGTGCCAGCAGAGGGGCGGTTTATGGCTACACCTTC. Encoded protein: CASRGAVYGYTF.

This chain joins TRBV28 and TRBJ1-5; D is ambiguous. This CDR3 is 12 amino acids long. Germline V CDR1 and CDR2: MDHEN, SYDVKM. V was clipped by 7 bases and J by 7 bases, with 11 bases between them. The CDR3 is CASNPSEQPQHF. CDR3 nucleotides: TGTGCCAGCAACCCCTCTGAACAGCCCCAGCATTTT.

The chain recombines TRBV5-5 with TRBJ1-2; tentative D call: TRBD1 (6 bases). The CDR3 sequence is 13 residues long. V dropped 3 bases and J dropped 6 bases, with 12 bases sitting between them. Germline V gene lookup returns CDR1 SGHKS and CDR2 YYEKEE (reference sequence). CDR3 in amino acids: CASSYQGWNGYTF. The CDR3, as DNA: TGTGCCAGCAGCTACCAGGGGTGGAATGGCTACACCTTC.

The chain joins TRBV19 to TRBJ1-3, with D possibly TRBD1 on 5 matching bases. The CDR3 loop spans 18 amino acids. Looked up from germline, CDR1 is LNHDA and CDR2 is SQIVND (reference sequence). Trimming took off 3 bases at V and 0 bases at J, with 18 bases between the two ends. CDR3 nucleotides: TGTGCCAGTAGTATCCCCTTCACAGGCCTTGTCTCTGGAAACACCATATATTTT. This translates into CASSIPFTGLVSGNTIYF.

This clone has just a few counts. V gene TRBV7-9 combines with J gene TRBJ2-1; D is possibly TRBD2 (5 bases). CDR3 length equals 12 residues. The germline CDR1 and CDR2 sequences are SEHNR and FQNEAQ (reference sequence). Trimming left V 2 bases short and J 9 bases short, with 8 bases between. The CDR3 nucleotides read TGTGCCAGCAGCTTACAGGAGGCTGAGCAGTTCTTC. Amino acid sequence: CASSLQEAEQFF.

V is TRBV18 and J is TRBJ1-2, with a possible D match to TRBD1 (5 bases). Germline V gene sequence: CDR1 KGHSH, CDR2 LQKENI. V was cut by 0 bases and J by 7 bases, with 9 bases left in between. The CDR3 is 13 amino acids. CDR3 amino acids: CASSPPQVLGYTF. The CDR3 DNA sequence: TGTGCCAGCTCACCACCACAGGTTCTTGGCTACACCTTC.

The chain links TRBV11-3 to TRBJ1-1, with D possibly matching TRBD1 (6 bases). Germline V gene data show CDR1 as SGHNT and CDR2 as YENEEA. V was trimmed by 5 bases and J by 8 bases, leaving 9 bases between them. This CDR3 region has 11 residues. The CDR3 sequence: CASSHQGEAFF. CDR3 bases: TGTGCCAGCAGCCACCAGGGGGAAGCTTTCTTT.

The CDR3 nucleotides are TGTGCCAGCACCCCACTAGAGAGTAGCCTCAACGACTCCTACGAGCAGTACTTC. Amino acids: CASTPLESSLNDSYEQYF. The J gene is TRBJ2-7, the V gene TRBV11-1, with D perhaps TRBD2 (5 bases). Germline V gene data show CDR1 as SGHAT and CDR2 as FQDESV (reference sequence). The CDR3 has 18 amino acids. Trimming took off 7 bases at V and 0 bases at J, with 25 bases between the two ends. Full variable domain (rest looked up from reference TRBV11-1 and TRBJ2-7): EAEVAQSPRYKITEKSQAVAFWCDPISGHATLYWYRQILGQGPELLVQFQDESVVDDSQLPKDRFSAERLKGVDSTLKIQPAELGDSAMYLCASTPLESSLNDSYEQYFGPGTRLTVT.

The rearrangement links TRBV2 to TRBJ2-1; 7 bases are shared with TRBD2. The length of the CDR3 is 16 residues. Germline V lookup: CDR1 SNHLY, CDR2 FYNNEI. Trimming removed 2 bases from V and 0 bases from J; junction bases left unmatched: 4. Here the CDR3 DNA reads TGTGCCAGCAGTGAAAGGCGGGGGAACTCCTACAATGAGCAGTTCTTC. Its protein is CASSERRGNSYNEQFF. The full variable domain, rest sourced from reference TRBV2 and TRBJ2-1, is EPEVTQTPSHQVTQMGQEVILRCVPISNHLYFYWYRQILGQKVEFLVSFYNNEISEKSEIFDDQFSVERPDGSNFTLKIRSTKLEDSAMYFCASSERRGNSYNEQFFGPGTRLTVL.

The chain uses TRBV28 and TRBJ2-7; 9 bases line up with TRBD1. The CDR3 is 16 amino acids. Losses at the gene ends were 5 bases for V and 6 bases for J; bases not matched to a gene: 14. Per germline, CDR1 MDHEN and CDR2 SYDVKM. CDR3 in DNA: TGTGCCAGCAGTCCCCCGACAGGGGGAAAGTCGCGCGAGCAGTACTTC. The encoded protein is CASSPPTGGKSREQYF.

The chain joins TRBV7-7 to TRBJ1-2; 8 bases are a match to TRBD1. Germline values: CDR1 SSHAT, CDR2 FNYEAQ (reference sequence). J gave up 7 bases and V 4 bases, and 5 bases lay outside the gene matches. This CDR3 comprises 13 residues. The CDR3 DNA follows: TGTGCCAGCAGCTCCTTGACAGGGGTTGGCTACACCTTC. Translating gives CASSSLTGVGYTF.

In its sample, this clone was seen once. The chain joins TRBV5-8 to TRBJ2-7; D is perhaps TRBD1 (6 bases). The length of the CDR3 is 12 residues. Germline V gene lookup returns CDR1 SGHTS and CDR2 YDEGEE. V was cut by 5 bases and J by 3 bases, with 9 bases left in between. In nucleotides, the CDR3 is TGTGCCAGCAGTTCGGACAGCTACGAGCAGTACTTC. Its translation: CASSSDSYEQYF.

The chain couples TRBV9 to TRBJ1-1; D is perhaps TRBD1 (5 bases). Germline CDR1 and CDR2: SGDLS and YYNGEE. V was pared by 4 bases and J by 1 base, with 14 bases between. The CDR3 runs to 15 residues. CDR3 DNA sequence: TGTGCCAGCAGCCCCACAGGAACTACGAACACTGAAGCTTTCTTT. This gives the protein CASSPTGTTNTEAFF.

This chain connects TRBV27 to TRBJ2-5; 7 nucleotides line up with TRBD1. V dropped 4 bases and J dropped 5; count of bases not matched to a gene: 7. The CDR3 has 14 residues. The germline V gene encodes CDR1 MNHEY and CDR2 SMNVEV (reference sequence). CDR3 DNA: TGTGCCAGCAGTTATGTCAGGGGGTCCGAGACCCAGTACTTC. Translation gives CASSYVRGSETQYF.

The chain recombines TRBV7-9 with TRBJ2-7; D perhaps matches TRBD2 (6 bases). Germline V lookup: CDR1 SEHNR, CDR2 FQNEAQ (reference sequence). V lost 6 bases and J lost 3, with 9 bases in between. CDR3 length: 12 amino acids. CDR3 sequence (DNA): TGTGCCAGCAGACGGGGAGGCTACGAGCAGTACTTC. Translated: CASRRGGYEQYF.

The V and J genes are TRBV6-4 and TRBJ2-7; 9 bases agree with TRBD1. Germline CDR1 reads MRHNA; CDR2 reads SNTAGT. With 7 bases clipped from V and 3 bases from J, the junction kept 4 bases outside the gene matches. The CDR3 has 13 residues. CDR3 DNA sequence: TGTGCCAGCATCGGGACAGGGTTCTACGAGCAGTACTTC. This gives the protein CASIGTGFYEQYF.

The chain recombines TRBV6-6 with TRBJ2-2, with 7 bases fitting TRBD1. CDR1 and CDR2 from the germline V gene are MNHNY and SVGAGI (reference sequence). V dropped 2 bases and J dropped 5; count of bases not matched to a gene: 2. The CDR3 has 14 amino acids. The CDR3: CASSYTRGTGELFF. CDR3 DNA: TGTGCCAGCAGTTACACCAGGGGGACCGGGGAGCTGTTTTTT.

The J gene is TRBJ1-5, the V gene TRBV27; TRBD1 agrees at 9 bases. J was trimmed by 6 bases and V by 3 bases; bases with no gene match: 6. Per the germline V gene, CDR1 is MNHEY and CDR2 is SMNVEV (reference sequence). This CDR3 contains 15 residues. The CDR3 sequence is CASSLGQGTSQPQHF. The CDR3 DNA follows: TGTGCCAGCAGTTTGGGACAGGGCACAAGTCAGCCCCAGCATTTT.

This chain connects TRBV2 to TRBJ2-5, with 11 bases aligning to TRBD2. The V segment lost 6 bases and the J segment 1 base; nucleotides outside the gene matches: 7. The CDR3 totals 16 residues. CDR1 SNHLY and CDR2 FYNNEI come from the germline V gene. CDR3 in amino acids: CASRETSGNSQETQYF. In DNA, the CDR3 is TGTGCCAGCAGAGAGACTAGCGGGAACTCCCAAGAGACCCAGTACTTC.

This rearrangement joins TRBV5-1 to TRBJ1-2; D may be TRBD1 (6 bases). Per the germline V gene, CDR1 is SGHRS and CDR2 is YFSETQ. There are 14 residues in the CDR3. V was clipped by 1 base and J by 6 bases, with 13 bases between them. CDR3 in DNA: TGCGCCAGCAGCTTGCAGGGGCGGCTGGATGGCTACACCTTC. Translation: CASSLQGRLDGYTF.